The rows below give T cell receptor beta chains drawn from one sample of a study of neoadjuvant anti-PD-1 for oral cavity cancer. Produced via immunoSEQ multiplex PCR; TCRdb's table is partial and in-frame only. The data show approximately 43,000 clones, about 77% seen once. The sequenced sample was PBMCs, obtained after nivolumab (anti-PD-1) treatment. The source is a person aged 35-79 years with oral cavity squamous cell carcinoma. Both conserved end residues are part of each CDR3. The D gene is left open where the match is weak. A clone size is listed for some rows: how often the clone was seen (once, few, many), or a class if it is expanded.

NA	TRBV5-1	TRBD2	TRBJ2-7	CASSLRTSGRSSSYEQYF	TGCGCCAGCAGCTTGAGGACTAGCGGGAGGTCCAGCTCCTACGAGCAGTACTTC
once	TRBV10-3	TRBD1	TRBJ2-7	CAISETGGYEQYF	TGTGCCATCAGTGAGACAGGGGGCTACGAGCAGTACTTC
NA	TRBV10-2	NA	TRBJ1-3	CASNSGNTIYF	TGCGCCAGCAACTCTGGAAACACCATATATTTT
NA	TRBV19	NA	TRBJ1-6	CASSIQGSGAKGYNSPLHF	TGTGCCAGTAGTATCCAAGGTTCGGGGGCAAAAGGCTATAATTCACCCCTCCACTTT
NA	TRBV2	NA	TRBJ1-5	CASSEDTPGVGNQPQHF	TGTGCCAGCAGTGAGGATACGCCGGGGGTGGGCAATCAGCCCCAGCATTTT
NA	TRBV2	NA	TRBJ1-1	CASSYLEAQYTEAFF	TGTGCCAGCAGTTACCTTGAAGCACAGTACACTGAAGCTTTCTTT
once	TRBV6-5	NA	TRBJ1-6	CASTNTNSPLHF	TGTGCCAGCACCAACACAAATTCACCCCTCCACTTT
once	TRBV19	TRBD2	TRBJ2-7	CASNPGGPIDEQYF	TGTGCCAGTAACCCGGGAGGGCCTATTGACGAGCAGTACTTC
NA	TRBV9	NA	TRBJ1-1	CASSVGGGARVTEAFF	TGTGCCAGCAGCGTAGGAGGGGGGGCGCGGGTCACTGAAGCTTTCTTT
NA	TRBV5-4	NA	TRBJ2-6	CASSLVAFLSGANVLTF	TGTGCCAGCAGCTTGGTGGCGTTCCTCTCTGGGGCCAACGTCCTGACTTTC
NA	TRBV18	TRBD2	TRBJ2-3	CASSLGLADTDTQYF	TGTGCCAGCTCACTCGGACTAGCGGACACAGATACGCAGTATTTT
NA	TRBV5-4	NA	TRBJ1-3	CASSPGGVSSGNTIYF	TGTGCCAGCAGCCCTGGCGGGGTGTCGTCGGGAAACACCATATATTTT
NA	TRBV5-6	NA	TRBJ2-1	CASSLQGYEQFF	TGTGCCAGCAGCTTGCAGGGGTATGAGCAGTTCTTC
once	TRBV5-1	NA	TRBJ1-1	CASSLGLTNTEAFF	TGCGCCAGCAGCTTGGGACTGACGAACACTGAAGCTTTCTTT
NA	TRBV27	TRBD1	TRBJ2-6	CASSPGQGFAGANVLTF	TGTGCCAGCAGTCCCGGACAGGGCTTCGCTGGGGCCAACGTCCTGACTTTC
NA	TRBV6-5	NA	TRBJ1-5	CASSSQGGGHQPQHF	TGTGCCAGCAGTTCTCAGGGTGGAGGCCATCAGCCCCAGCATTTT
NA	TRBV5-4	NA	TRBJ1-2	CASSRGRALNYGYTF	TGTGCCAGCAGTAGAGGCCGGGCGCTTAACTATGGCTACACCTTC
NA	TRBV11-1	TRBD2	TRBJ2-1	CASSLHSLSSGSGREQFF	TGTGCCAGCAGCTTACACTCCCTCTCTAGCGGGAGTGGGCGTGAGCAGTTCTTC
NA	TRBV5-1	TRBD1	TRBJ1-1	CASSVGQGGGTEAFF	TGCGCCAGCAGCGTGGGACAGGGAGGAGGCACTGAAGCTTTCTTT
NA	TRBV27	TRBD2	TRBJ2-1	CASRFSGAHNEQFF	TGTGCCAGCAGATTTAGCGGGGCGCACAATGAGCAGTTCTTC
NA	TRBV25-1	NA	TRBJ2-7	CASRAPGERAGEQYF	TGTGCCAGCAGGGCCCCCGGGGAGAGGGCCGGCGAGCAGTACTTC
NA	TRBV19	NA	TRBJ1-5	CASSSGGRGQPQHF	TGTGCCAGTAGTTCTGGGGGCCGGGGTCAGCCCCAGCATTTT
NA	TRBV7-2	NA	TRBJ1-1	CASSPGLEAFF	TGTGCCAGCAGCCCGGGACTAGAAGCTTTCTTT
NA	TRBV2	TRBD1	TRBJ2-2	CASRGTGRGTGELFF	TGTGCCAGCAGGGGGACAGGTCGGGGCACCGGGGAGCTGTTTTTT
NA	TRBV6-5	TRBD1	TRBJ1-2	CASRGTGGGEWGYTF	TGTGCCAGCAGGGGGACAGGGGGAGGGGAGTGGGGCTACACCTTC
NA	TRBV29-1	TRBD1	TRBJ2-5	CSVGAGTGIGETQYF	TGCAGCGTTGGGGCCGGGACAGGGATAGGGGAGACCCAGTACTTC
NA	TRBV5-1	NA	TRBJ2-1	CASSLVRNEQFF	TGCGCCAGCAGCTTGGTTCGAAATGAGCAGTTCTTC
NA	TRBV27	NA	TRBJ1-6	CASQGAPGVSGSPLHF	TGTGCCAGCCAAGGCGCCCCCGGGGTTAGCGGTTCACCCCTCCACTTT
NA	TRBV7-2	NA	TRBJ2-5	CASSLTPQETQYF	TGTGCCAGCAGCTTAACTCCACAAGAGACCCAGTACTTC
NA	TRBV6-6	NA	TRBJ2-3	CASGRGARADTQYF	TGTGCCAGCGGCCGGGGGGCCCGAGCAGATACGCAGTATTTT
NA	TRBV7-2	NA	TRBJ2-7	CASSRRTNHEQYF	TGTGCCAGCAGCAGACGGACTAACCACGAGCAGTACTTC
NA	TRBV5-5	NA	TRBJ1-5	CASSLWGGNQPQHF	TGTGCCAGCAGCTTGTGGGGAGGGAATCAGCCCCAGCATTTT
NA	TRBV27	NA	TRBJ2-7	CASSLLLHQGGQLYEQYF	TGTGCCAGCAGTCTTCTTCTTCACCAGGGGGGGCAACTCTACGAGCAGTACTTC
NA	TRBV9	NA	TRBJ1-3	CASSVEQNSGNTIYF	TGTGCCAGCAGCGTAGAACAGAACTCTGGAAACACCATATATTTT
NA	TRBV6-5	NA	TRBJ2-1	CASSWRGSSYNEQFF	TGTGCCAGCAGCTGGCGCGGCAGCTCCTACAATGAGCAGTTCTTC
once	TRBV7-2	NA	TRBJ1-1	CASSLTNTEAFF	TGTGCCAGCAGCTTGACGAACACTGAAGCTTTCTTT
NA	TRBV4-1	TRBD1	TRBJ1-6	CASSQDAGQGSYNSPLHF	TGCGCCAGCAGCCAAGACGCGGGACAGGGCTCCTATAATTCACCCCTCCACTTT
NA	TRBV19	NA	TRBJ1-2	CASSISSGASYGYTF	TGTGCCAGTAGTATTTCATCAGGGGCCAGCTATGGCTACACCTTC
few	TRBV29-1	TRBD1	TRBJ2-7	CSSRDSYEQYF	TGCAGCTCCCGGGACAGCTACGAGCAGTACTTC
NA	TRBV29-1	NA	TRBJ1-2	CSVMGRFYGYTF	TGCAGCGTGATGGGGCGATTCTATGGCTACACCTTC
NA	TRBV19	TRBD2	TRBJ2-3	CASTQSTAGLASTDTQYF	TGTGCCAGTACTCAAAGCACAGCGGGACTTGCTAGCACAGATACGCAGTATTTT
NA	TRBV19	NA	TRBJ1-4	CASSSSPMVAEKLFF	TGTGCCAGTAGTTCTTCCCCCATGGTGGCGGAAAAACTGTTTTTT
few	TRBV2	TRBD1	TRBJ2-7	CASSGGPSSYEQYF	TGTGCCAGCTCAGGGGGCCCAAGCTCCTACGAGCAGTACTTC
few	TRBV19	NA	TRBJ1-1	CATSRSYTEAFF	TGTGCCACCTCGCGGAGTTACACTGAAGCTTTCTTT
NA	TRBV7-7	TRBD1	TRBJ2-7	CASSLGTGGRYEQYF	TGTGCCAGCAGCTTAGGGACAGGCGGGCGCTACGAGCAGTACTTC
NA	TRBV6-5	TRBD1	TRBJ1-2	CASSLVQGRGGYTF	TGTGCCAGCAGTTTAGTACAGGGGAGGGGTGGCTACACCTTC
NA	TRBV10-3	NA	TRBJ2-7	CAISRDVAYEQYF	TGTGCCATCAGCCGGGACGTAGCCTACGAGCAGTACTTC
few	TRBV9	TRBD2	TRBJ2-7	CASSVGASGSYEQYF	TGTGCCAGCAGCGTAGGGGCTAGCGGCTCCTACGAGCAGTACTTC
NA	TRBV28	NA	TRBJ1-6	CASSLVRANSPLHF	TGTGCCAGCAGTTTAGTAAGGGCCAATTCACCCCTCCACTTT
NA	TRBV5-6	TRBD1	TRBJ2-5	CASSPQGDGTQYF	TGTGCCAGCAGCCCGCAGGGGGACGGGACCCAGTACTTC
NA	TRBV5-1	NA	TRBJ1-2	CASSLGVRRASEGNYGYTF	TGCGCCAGCAGCTTGGGGGTGCGCAGGGCATCGGAGGGTAACTATGGCTACACCTTC
NA	TRBV2	TRBD2	TRBJ2-3	CASQTRRGAPDTQYF	TGTGCCTCCCAGACTAGGCGGGGGGCCCCAGATACGCAGTATTTT
NA	TRBV11-2	NA	TRBJ1-6	CASSLVGTDSPLHF	TGTGCCAGCAGCTTAGTGGGTACGGATTCACCCCTCCACTTT
NA	TRBV5-5	NA	TRBJ1-5	CASSLDGASNQPQHF	TGTGCCAGCAGCTTGGACGGGGCTAGCAATCAGCCCCAGCATTTT